This T cell receptor (beta chain) was profiled in a study of blood T cells in healthy people across ages. Study results and limitations: Older individuals had lower TCR beta diversity per million T cells (the decline was roughly linear).

The donors, aged 6 to 90, were healthy Caucasians from Russia. The use of a sample-barcoded 5' primer and a J-beta primer mix characterized a second PCR of roughly 7 to 11 cycles. Each cDNA molecule received a tag from a template-switch adaptor that had 12 random nucleotides. Every sample returned 2.5 million or more CDR3-containing paired-end reads. TCRdb redid the calling of the 5' RACE reads with MiXCR, one entry per CDR3 protein. The data contain around 1.5 million distinct CDR3 sequences, around 59% of them seen just once; the ten biggest clones take up over 6.5%. As regards this clonotype: Antigen specificity is unknown.

In germline, CDR1 is MNHEY, CDR2 SVGEGT. CDR3 length: 15 residues. This sequence joins TRBV6-2 or TRBV6-3 and TRBJ2-5, with a possible D match to TRBD1 (5 bases). Matching the DNA end better, TRBJ2-7 makes the J call doubtful. The receptor comes from a man between 18 and 35 years old in good health. Sequencing input: blood. In DNA form, the CDR3 reads TGTGCCAGCAGACGGCTAGGGGAATTGCTGGTCGAGCAGTACTTC. This sequence encodes CASRRLGELLVEQYF.